The 7 T cell receptor beta chains in this list originate from one sample, sequenced in a study of CD8+CD57+ T cells in acquired aplastic anemia. The study profiled TCR beta VDJ and CDR3 using genomic DNA as template. TCRdb redid the calling of the reads with MiXCR, one entry per CDR3 protein. The sample holds over 250,000 distinct CDR3 sequences, 56% seen once. Patients who underwent sequencing had shown CD8+CD57+ cell expansion by flow cytometry. Sequencing used sorted CD4+, CD8+, or CD8+CD57+ T cells (not recorded which) from PBMCs. The receptors were gathered from a human donor with aplastic anemia.

This clonotype appeared a few times. V usage is TRBV18 and J usage is TRBJ1-3; 9 bases map to TRBD1. The CDR3 covers 17 residues. Germline V CDR1 and CDR2: KGHSH, LQKENI. The V gene end was trimmed by 4 bases and the J gene end by 0 bases; junction bases not matched to a gene: 7. The CDR3 is CASSLQGTGISGNTIYF. Here the CDR3 DNA reads TGTGCCAGCTCACTCCAAGGGACAGGGATCTCTGGAAACACCATATATTTT. Combining the CDR3 with reference TRBV18 and TRBJ1-3 gives the whole variable domain NAGVMQNPRHLVRRRGQEARLRCSPMKGHSHVYWYRQLPEEGLKFMVYLQKENIIDESGMPKERFSAEFPKEGPSILRIQQVVRGDSAAYFCASSLQGTGISGNTIYFGEGSWLTVV.

This chain connects TRBV20-1 to TRBJ1-5; D is unresolved. Between the trimmed V and J ends, which lost 3 bases and 6 bases, there was a span of 3 bases. The V gene's germline CDR1 is DFQATT and CDR2 SNEGSKA (reference sequence). CDR3 size: 10 residues. CDR3 region: CSASGQPQHF. CDR3 bases: TGCAGTGCTAGTGGTCAGCCCCAGCATTTT.

This chain uses TRBV7-2 with TRBJ2-7; the match to TRBD1 covers 10 bases. This CDR3 region has 14 residues. J lost 6 bases, V lost 5 bases, and 7 bases had no gene match. CDR1 SGHTA and CDR2 FQGNSA come from the germline V gene. CDR3 DNA: TGTGCCAGCAGCCTCGGGGACAGGGGTTCCGAGCAGTACTTC. Translating it yields CASSLGDRGSEQYF.

This clonotype was seen many times. The rearrangement uses TRBV10-3 and TRBJ2-1; tentatively, D is TRBD2 (5 bases). There are 14 residues in the CDR3. CDR1 is ENHRY and CDR2 is SYGVKD in the germline V gene. V lost 3 bases and J 8 bases, leaving 14 bases between the germline ends. CDR3 amino acids: CAISDMYPRDEQFF. The CDR3 DNA reads TGTGCCATCAGTGATATGTACCCGCGGGATGAGCAGTTCTTC.

The chain links TRBV19 to TRBJ1-1; D not certain. Germline V gene lookup returns CDR1 LNHDA and CDR2 SQIVND (reference sequence). Trimming removed 1 base at V and 4 bases at J, with 7 bases between. The CDR3 has 13 residues. CDR3 sequence reads: CASSIGRTTEAFF. CDR3 nucleotides: TGTGCCAGTAGTATAGGGCGAACCACTGAAGCTTTCTTT.

This clonotype was detected only once. This chain joins TRBV25-1 and TRBJ2-7, with a weak D call TRBD2 (5 bases). The CDR3 is 14 amino acids. Germline V lookup: CDR1 MGHDK, CDR2 SYGVNS. V was clipped by 6 bases and J by 2 bases, with 14 bases between them. CDR3 bases: TGTGCCAGCAGATATGGACTGGGGACCTACGAGCAGTACTTC. Its translation is CASRYGLGTYEQYF.

V usage is TRBV7-8 and J usage is TRBJ2-4; D gene uncertain. V was pared by 3 bases and J by 5 bases, with 11 bases between. The CDR3 runs 14 residues. The germline V gene has CDR1 SGHVS and CDR2 FQNEAQ. The CDR3 loop reads CASSFAYGENIQYF. In nucleotides, the CDR3 is TGTGCCAGCAGCTTTGCCTATGGGGAAAACATTCAGTACTTC.